Listed below are T cell receptor beta chains from one sample, sequenced in a study of shared clonotypes between healthy human individuals. The method was immunoSEQ multiplex PCR; TCRdb's version includes in-frame clones alone and lacks a portion of them. The data contain 2 million to 3 million clones, around 90% of them singletons. The specimen was naive CD4+ T cells sorted from blood. The receptors come from a man between 18 and 29 years old in good health. CDR3s include the opening cysteine and the closing phenylalanine or tryptophan. A D gene is named only where the DNA matches it firmly. Not every row has a clone size; where given, it reads once, few, many or a size class.

j_gene | d_gene | abundance | v_gene | CDR3aa | CDR3nt
TRBJ2-5 | TRBD1 | - | TRBV7-6 | CASSSGTGQETQYF | TGTGCCAGCAGCTCCGGGACAGGGCAAGAGACCCAGTACTTC
TRBJ1-5 | - | - | TRBV6-1 | CAEGQPQHF | TGTGCCGAGGGTCAGCCCCAGCATTTT
TRBJ1-1 | - | - | TRBV29-1 | CSVEETGVGTEAFF | TGCAGCGTTGAAGAGACGGGCGTAGGCACTGAAGCTTTCTTT
TRBJ2-5 | - | - | TRBV20-1 | CSARVLETQYF | TGCAGTGCTAGAGTCTTGGAGACCCAGTACTTC
TRBJ1-5 | TRBD1 | - | TRBV28 | CASRQGGRGQPQHF | TGTGCCAGTAGACAGGGGGGGCGCGGTCAGCCCCAGCATTTT
TRBJ1-1 | - | - | TRBV6-7 | CASSYSLNYGEMNTEAFF | TGTGCCAGCAGTTACTCCCTTAATTATGGGGAGATGAACACTGAAGCTTTCTTT
TRBJ1-1 | - | once | TRBV7-2 | CASSYGAGLNTEAFF | TGTGCCAGCAGCTATGGGGCAGGGTTGAACACTGAAGCTTTCTTT
TRBJ2-1 | TRBD2 | - | TRBV7-2 | CASSSGLNNEQFF | TGTGCCAGCAGCTCGGGACTAAACAATGAGCAGTTCTTC
TRBJ2-3 | - | - | TRBV18 | CASSPLPGVGPDTQYF | TGTGCCAGCTCACCCCTTCCGGGGGTTGGGCCAGATACGCAGTATTTT
TRBJ2-3 | - | - | TRBV25-1 | CASSEDGRHDTQYF | TGTGCCAGCAGTGAAGACGGCCGGCACGATACGCAGTATTTT
TRBJ1-2 | - | - | TRBV14 | CASSPSIGTRYSYGYTF | TGTGCCAGCAGCCCGAGCATCGGGACAAGATACTCCTATGGCTACACCTTC
TRBJ1-1 | TRBD1 | - | TRBV10-3 | CAISGSITGTGPTEAFF | TGTGCCATCAGTGGCTCCATTACCGGGACAGGGCCCACTGAAGCTTTCTTT
TRBJ1-4 | - | - | TRBV6-1 | CASSDPARGETNEKLFF | TGTGCCAGCAGTGACCCCGCGAGGGGAGAAACTAATGAAAAACTGTTTTTT
TRBJ2-1 | TRBD2 | - | TRBV19 | CASRTSGRVFFF | TGTGCCAGTAGGACTAGCGGGAGAGTGTTTTTCTTC
TRBJ2-5 | - | - | TRBV6-5 | CASSPRRKQQETQYF | TGTGCCAGCAGCCCCCGCAGGAAGCAGCAAGAGACCCAGTACTTC
TRBJ2-5 | - | - | TRBV2 | CASSTGLRETQYF | TGTGCCAGCAGCACGGGACTCCGGGAGACCCAGTACTTC
TRBJ2-1 | - | - | TRBV6-5 | CASRNSISNNEQFF | TGTGCCAGCCGAAATTCTATCTCAAACAATGAGCAGTTCTTC
TRBJ2-5 | TRBD1 | - | TRBV6-1 | CASSVPGQGRPKETQYF | TGTGCCAGCAGTGTGCCGGGACAGGGCCGACCGAAAGAGACCCAGTACTTC
TRBJ1-4 | - | - | TRBV6-1 | CASSEVPGWEKLFF | TGTGCCAGCAGTGAAGTCCCTGGGTGGGAAAAACTGTTTTTT
TRBJ2-7 | - | - | TRBV10-3 | CATQVAGEGSYEQYF | TGTGCCACCCAGGTTGCGGGTGAAGGATCCTACGAGCAGTACTTC
TRBJ2-1 | TRBD1 | - | TRBV5-1 | CASRFEGQPYNEQFF | TGCGCCAGCAGATTTGAGGGACAGCCATACAATGAGCAGTTCTTC
TRBJ2-7 | - | - | TRBV5-4 | CASSLIGRTYEQYF | TGTGCCAGCAGCTTGATTGGAAGAACCTACGAGCAGTACTTC
TRBJ2-3 | - | - | TRBV28 | CASSLLLGGSSTDTQYF | TGTGCCAGCAGTTTATTGTTAGGGGGGTCTAGCACAGATACGCAGTATTTT
TRBJ1-4 | - | - | TRBV2 | CASSEGWTANGATNEKLFF | TGTGCCAGCAGTGAAGGTTGGACCGCGAACGGGGCAACTAATGAAAAACTGTTTTTT
TRBJ2-3 | TRBD1 | - | TRBV6-5 | CASRATGADTQYF | TGTGCCAGCAGAGCGACAGGGGCAGATACGCAGTATTTT
TRBJ2-5 | - | - | TRBV18 | CASSRGIQETQYF | TGTGCCAGTTCTCGAGGGATCCAAGAGACCCAGTACTTC
TRBJ1-5 | - | once | TRBV27 | CASSLRGNQPQHF | TGTGCCAGCAGTTTAAGAGGGAATCAGCCCCAGCATTTT
TRBJ2-7 | - | - | TRBV5-4 | CASSLGSGYEQYF | TGTGCCAGCAGCTTGGGTTCAGGGTACGAGCAGTACTTC
TRBJ2-7 | - | - | TRBV4-3 | CASSQGTDPSDYEQYF | TGCGCCAGCAGCCAAGGCACGGATCCTAGTGACTACGAGCAGTACTTC
TRBJ2-2 | TRBD1 | - | TRBV2 | CASRGTRDRGRGSGELFF | TGTGCCAGCAGGGGCACGCGGGACAGGGGGCGCGGGAGCGGGGAGCTGTTTTTT
TRBJ2-5 | - | - | TRBV5-1 | CASSLAGGDGETQYF | TGCGCCAGCAGCTTGGCCGGCGGGGATGGGGAGACCCAGTACTTC
TRBJ2-7 | TRBD2 | - | TRBV5-1 | CASSLYRLAGGPLNYEQYF | TGCGCCAGCAGCTTGTATAGACTAGCGGGGGGGCCGTTGAACTACGAGCAGTACTTC
TRBJ1-1 | - | - | TRBV13 | CASSLGRADTEAFF | TGTGCCAGCAGCTTAGGCCGGGCAGACACTGAAGCTTTCTTT
TRBJ2-1 | TRBD2 | - | TRBV6-6 | CASSPQRLADYNEQFF | TGTGCCAGCAGCCCTCAAAGACTAGCGGACTACAATGAGCAGTTCTTC
TRBJ2-7 | TRBD1 | - | TRBV6-5 | CASSSRDRVGEQYF | TGTGCCAGCAGTTCCCGGGACAGGGTGGGTGAGCAGTACTTC
TRBJ2-2 | TRBD2 | - | TRBV5-7 | CASSLAGGSPTGELFF | TGTGCCAGCAGCTTGGCGGGAGGTAGCCCTACCGGGGAGCTGTTTTTT
TRBJ1-1 | - | - | TRBV7-9 | CASSFGRDTEAFF | TGTGCCAGCAGCTTCGGCAGGGACACTGAAGCTTTCTTT
TRBJ1-4 | - | - | TRBV6-1 | CASSSTVGTNEKLFF | TGTGCCAGCAGTTCCACCGTCGGAACTAATGAAAAACTGTTTTTT
TRBJ2-1 | TRBD1 | - | TRBV7-2 | CASRLLGQGQPEQFF | TGTGCCAGCAGGCTCCTGGGACAGGGGCAACCTGAGCAGTTCTTC
TRBJ2-6 | - | - | TRBV19 | CASNFQELGANVLTF | TGTGCCAGTAACTTCCAGGAGCTGGGGGCCAACGTCCTGACTTTC
TRBJ1-2 | TRBD1 | - | TRBV5-1 | CASSTGTGFYGYTF | TGCGCCAGCAGCACGGGGACAGGGTTCTATGGCTACACCTTC
TRBJ1-1 | - | - | TRBV6-1 | CASARQMNTEAFF | TGTGCCAGCGCCCGGCAGATGAACACTGAAGCTTTCTTT
TRBJ1-3 | - | - | TRBV28 | CASNPEGLGGNTIYF | TGTGCCAGCAATCCCGAGGGTTTGGGTGGAAACACCATATATTTT
TRBJ2-5 | TRBD2 | - | TRBV11-3 | CASSSGLAAQETQYF | TGTGCCAGCAGCTCGGGACTAGCGGCCCAAGAGACCCAGTACTTC
TRBJ2-4 | - | - | TRBV6-5 | CASVTGFIQYF | TGTGCCAGTGTTACAGGGTTCATTCAGTACTTC
TRBJ1-5 | - | - | TRBV5-5 | CASSLTVNQPQHF | TGTGCCAGCAGCTTGACGGTTAATCAGCCCCAGCATTTT
TRBJ2-2 | - | - | TRBV10-3 | CAISAPAGELFF | TGTGCCATCAGTGCTCCCGCCGGGGAGCTGTTTTTT
TRBJ2-6 | - | - | TRBV5-8 | CASSLGLYSGANVLTF | TGTGCCAGCAGCTTGGGGTTGTACTCTGGGGCCAACGTCCTGACTTTC
TRBJ2-7 | - | - | TRBV5-1 | CASSLTDGYEQYF | TGCGCCAGCAGCCTAACTGACGGATACGAGCAGTACTTC
TRBJ2-3 | TRBD2 | - | TRBV2 | CASKRGANTDTQYF | TGTGCCAGCAAGCGGGGGGCCAACACAGATACGCAGTATTTT
TRBJ2-3 | - | - | TRBV11-1 | CASSITDTQYF | TGTGCCAGCAGCATCACAGATACGCAGTATTTT
TRBJ2-7 | - | - | TRBV7-2 | CASSPRAGFTPYEQYF | TGTGCCAGCAGCCCGAGAGCGGGCTTTACACCCTACGAGCAGTACTTC
TRBJ2-3 | - | - | TRBV30 | CAWSNALPSTDTQYF | TGTGCCTGGAGTAATGCCCTTCCTAGCACAGATACGCAGTATTTT
TRBJ1-6 | - | - | TRBV27 | CASSLNPYSPLHF | TGTGCCAGCAGTCTCAACCCGTATTCACCCCTCCACTTT
TRBJ1-1 | - | few | TRBV30 | CAWRIWGGNTEAFF | TGTGCCTGGAGGATTTGGGGAGGGAACACTGAAGCTTTCTTT
TRBJ2-3 | - | - | TRBV28 | CASRARGRGGITDTQYF | TGTGCCAGCAGGGCCCGGGGGCGCGGGGGAATTACAGATACGCAGTATTTT
TRBJ2-5 | TRBD2 | - | TRBV5-4 | CASSLVGSGGQETQYF | TGTGCCAGCAGCTTGGTCGGTAGCGGGGGTCAAGAGACCCAGTACTTC
TRBJ1-1 | - | - | TRBV5-6 | CASTFWSRLRDKNTEAFF | TGTGCCAGCACCTTTTGGAGTCGTCTGAGGGACAAGAACACTGAAGCTTTCTTT